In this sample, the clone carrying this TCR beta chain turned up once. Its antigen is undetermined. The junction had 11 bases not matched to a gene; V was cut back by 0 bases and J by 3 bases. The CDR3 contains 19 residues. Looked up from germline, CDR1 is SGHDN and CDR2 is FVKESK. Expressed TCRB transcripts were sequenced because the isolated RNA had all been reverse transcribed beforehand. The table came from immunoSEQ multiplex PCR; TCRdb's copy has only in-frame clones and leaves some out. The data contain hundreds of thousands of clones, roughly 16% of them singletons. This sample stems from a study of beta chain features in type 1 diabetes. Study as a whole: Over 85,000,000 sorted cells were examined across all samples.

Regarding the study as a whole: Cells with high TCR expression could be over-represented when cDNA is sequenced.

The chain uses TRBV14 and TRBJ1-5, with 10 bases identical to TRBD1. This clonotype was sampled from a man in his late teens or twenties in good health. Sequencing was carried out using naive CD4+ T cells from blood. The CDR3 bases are TGTGCCAGCAGCCAAGAAGGCCCTAGGGACAGGGGTTTCAATCAGCCCCAGCATTTT. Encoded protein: CASSQEGPRDRGFNQPQHF.